Given below is one TCR beta chain in context. At least ten counts were recorded for this clonotype. It has no known antigen specificity. Nothing much larger sits one base from this clone, and base qualities are not available. The sample comes from a study of T cell repertoires in cytomegalovirus infection (dated by TCRdb to the late 2010s). For context, the study as a whole: The peptide stimulations were aimed at well-studied HLA-B-restricted epitopes as well as recently identified HLA-C-restricted CMV epitopes, whose presentation resists viral immunomodulation. The HLA type of each donor mattered for the analysis, because public TCR beta signatures pointed to carriage of CMV infection along with the matching HLA type.

Explained via the paper, the treatment or condition label denotes: in vitro stimulation with specific CMV peptide epitopes to enrich CMV-specific T cells. Broader findings and caveats from the paper: Cumulative frequency of public TCR beta family members discriminated carriers of CMV infection plus the relevant HLA type in this cohort and an independent roughly 350-donor cohort. The ex vivo response was dominated by HLA-C-restricted CMV-specific TCR beta clonotypes, which also provided the single most frequent clonotype in two of eight donors.

The instrument given in TCRdb is Illumina HiSeq 1500. TCRdb trimmed the raw reads at Q25, called clones with MiXCR and kept productive beta chains. Rows are combined by CDR3 protein, so each entry shows the most common genes and DNA. The sample records about 110,000 distinct CDR3 sequences, 30% of which are singletons. The ten biggest clones cover roughly two fifths of the sample. There are 13 amino acids in the CDR3, from cysteine to phenylalanine inclusive. Kept here is only the CDR3 DNA, which spans 39 bases and is read in frame from base 1. In the germline V gene, CDR1 corresponds to MNHEY and CDR2 to SVGAGI. V drops 0 bases and J drops 5 bases, leaving 7 bases in between.

The sequence was collected from a human donor in good health (CMV status not recorded). Some clones in this sample may be carry-over from other donors' samples. The sample was CD8+ T cells from cultured PBMCs, taken from culture after CMV antigen stimulation. This chain joins TRBV6-5 to TRBJ1-1; the D segment cannot be called with confidence. The CDR3 here reads CASSYSISTEAFF. Read as DNA, the sequence is TGTGCCAGCAGTTACTCGATTTCAACTGAAGCTTTCTTT.